These 2 T cell receptor beta chains were sequenced from one sample in a study of OX40 agonist ivuxolimab in advanced cancers. Clones were read by immunoSEQ multiplex PCR, and TCRdb kept only the in-frame ones, dropping some. The sample includes tens of thousands of clones, over 75% of them seen just once. The sample here was CD4+ or CD8+ T cells sorted from blood, taken in a trial of the OX40 agonist ivuxolimab. The origin of the receptors is an adult with an advanced solid tumor such as melanoma, head and neck, liver or kidney cancer.

V gene TRBV6-6 combines with J gene TRBJ2-7, with D unclear. Germline V gene data show CDR1 as MNHNY and CDR2 as SVGAGI (reference sequence). V shed 1 base and J shed 5 bases, with 12 bases lying between them. The CDR3 covers 14 residues. The CDR3 here is CASSYLAESHEQYF. In DNA form, the CDR3 reads TGTGCCAGCAGTTACTTGGCGGAGAGCCACGAGCAGTACTTC.

The genes are TRBV5-6 and TRBJ2-6, with D tentatively TRBD1 or TRBD2 (5 bases each). Germline V lookup: CDR1 SGHDT, CDR2 YYEEEE. Trimming pared 4 bases from V and 0 bases from J, leaving 17 bases between. This CDR3 has 18 amino acids. The CDR3 protein is CASSPVSRGPSGANVLTF. DNA for the CDR3: TGTGCCAGCAGCCCGGTCTCCCGGGGACCCTCTGGGGCCAACGTCCTGACTTTC.